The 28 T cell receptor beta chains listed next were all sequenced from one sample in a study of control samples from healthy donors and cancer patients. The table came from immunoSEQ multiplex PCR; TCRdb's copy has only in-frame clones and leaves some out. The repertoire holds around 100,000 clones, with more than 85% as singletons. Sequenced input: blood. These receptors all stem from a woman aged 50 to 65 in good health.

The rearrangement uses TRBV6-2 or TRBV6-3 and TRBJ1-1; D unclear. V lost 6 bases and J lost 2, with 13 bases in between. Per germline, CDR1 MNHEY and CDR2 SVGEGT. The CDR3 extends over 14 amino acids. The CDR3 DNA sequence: TGTGCCAGCAGCCCGACAACGGTTAACACTGAAGCTTTCTTT. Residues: CASSPTTVNTEAFF.

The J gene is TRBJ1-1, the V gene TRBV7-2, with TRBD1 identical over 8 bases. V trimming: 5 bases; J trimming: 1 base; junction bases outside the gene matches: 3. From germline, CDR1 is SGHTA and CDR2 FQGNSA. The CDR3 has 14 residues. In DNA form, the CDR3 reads TGTGCCAGCAGCCGGGACAGGCCGAACACTGAAGCTTTCTTT. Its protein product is CASSRDRPNTEAFF.

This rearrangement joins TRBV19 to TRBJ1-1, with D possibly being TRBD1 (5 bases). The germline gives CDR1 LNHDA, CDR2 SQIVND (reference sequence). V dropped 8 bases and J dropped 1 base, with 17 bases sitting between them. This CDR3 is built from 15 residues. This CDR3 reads CASARRGGGNTEAFF. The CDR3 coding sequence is TGTGCCAGTGCCCGCCGGGGTGGGGGGAACACTGAAGCTTTCTTT.

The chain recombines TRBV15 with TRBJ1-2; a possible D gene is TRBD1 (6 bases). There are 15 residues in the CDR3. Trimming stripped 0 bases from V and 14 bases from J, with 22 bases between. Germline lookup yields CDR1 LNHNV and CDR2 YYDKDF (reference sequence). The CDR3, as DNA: TGTGCCACCAGCAGAGATCGTCTTACTAGGGGGGGGGAGACCTTC. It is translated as CATSRDRLTRGGETF.

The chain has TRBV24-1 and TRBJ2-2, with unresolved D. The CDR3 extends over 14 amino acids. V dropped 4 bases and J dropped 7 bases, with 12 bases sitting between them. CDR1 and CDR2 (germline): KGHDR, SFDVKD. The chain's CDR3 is CATSDYPYGGELFF. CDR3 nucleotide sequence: TGTGCCACCAGTGACTACCCGTACGGCGGGGAGCTGTTTTTT.

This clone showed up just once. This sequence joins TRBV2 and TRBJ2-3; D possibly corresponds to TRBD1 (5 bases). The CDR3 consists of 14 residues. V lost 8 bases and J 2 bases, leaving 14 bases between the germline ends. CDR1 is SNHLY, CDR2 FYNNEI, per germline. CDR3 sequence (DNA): TGTGCCAGCTTGCAGGGCGCCATCACAGATACGCAGTATTTT. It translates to CASLQGAITDTQYF.

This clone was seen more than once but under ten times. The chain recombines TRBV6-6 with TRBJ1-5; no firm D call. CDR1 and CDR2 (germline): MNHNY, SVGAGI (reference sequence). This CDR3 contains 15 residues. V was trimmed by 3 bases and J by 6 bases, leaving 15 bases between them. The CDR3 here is CASSYVNSGVQPQHF. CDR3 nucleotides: TGTGCCAGCAGTTATGTGAACAGTGGTGTTCAGCCCCAGCATTTT.

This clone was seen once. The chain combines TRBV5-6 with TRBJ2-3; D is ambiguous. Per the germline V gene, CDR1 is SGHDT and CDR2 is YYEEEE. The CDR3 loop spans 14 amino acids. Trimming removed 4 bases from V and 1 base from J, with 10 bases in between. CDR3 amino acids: CASSPTLRTDTQYF. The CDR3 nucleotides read TGTGCCAGCAGCCCGACGTTGCGCACAGATACGCAGTATTTT.

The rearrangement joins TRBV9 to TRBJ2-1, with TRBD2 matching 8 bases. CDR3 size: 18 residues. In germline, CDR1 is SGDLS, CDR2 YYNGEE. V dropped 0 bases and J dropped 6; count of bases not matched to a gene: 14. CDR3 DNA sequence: TGTGCCAGCAGCGTAGCCGCCTTCTTGCGGGGGGCCCCCAATGAGCAGTTCTTC. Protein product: CASSVAAFLRGAPNEQFF. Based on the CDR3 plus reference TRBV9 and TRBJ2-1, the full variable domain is DSGVTQTPKHLITATGQRVTLRCSPRSGDLSVYWYQQSLDQGLQFLIQYYNGEERAKGNILERFSAQQFPDLHSELNLSSLELGDSALYFCASSVAAFLRGAPNEQFFGPGTRLTVL.

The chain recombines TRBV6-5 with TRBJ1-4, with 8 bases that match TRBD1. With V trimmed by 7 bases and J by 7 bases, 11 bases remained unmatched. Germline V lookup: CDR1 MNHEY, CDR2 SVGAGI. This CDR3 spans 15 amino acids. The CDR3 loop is CASNRQGISLEKLFF. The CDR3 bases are TGTGCCAGCAACCGACAGGGGATAAGTCTTGAAAAACTGTTTTTT.

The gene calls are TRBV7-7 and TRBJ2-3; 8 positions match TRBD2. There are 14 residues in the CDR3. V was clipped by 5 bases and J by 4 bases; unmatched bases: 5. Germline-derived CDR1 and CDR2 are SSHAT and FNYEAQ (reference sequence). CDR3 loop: CASSLGLGADTQYF. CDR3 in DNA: TGTGCCAGCAGCCTGGGACTAGGAGCAGATACGCAGTATTTT. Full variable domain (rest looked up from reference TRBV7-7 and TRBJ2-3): GAGVSQSPRYKVTKRGQDVTLRCDPISSHATLYWYQQALGQGPEFLTYFNYEAQPDKSGLPSDRFSAERPEGSISTLTIQRTEQRDSAMYRCASSLGLGADTQYFGPGTRLTVL.

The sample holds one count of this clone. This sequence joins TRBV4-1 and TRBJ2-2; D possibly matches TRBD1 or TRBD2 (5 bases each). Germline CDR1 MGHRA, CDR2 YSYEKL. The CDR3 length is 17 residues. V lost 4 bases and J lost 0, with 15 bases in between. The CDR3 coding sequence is TGCGCCAGCAGCCCCACAGGACTTATCACGAACACCGGGGAGCTGTTTTTT. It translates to CASSPTGLITNTGELFF.

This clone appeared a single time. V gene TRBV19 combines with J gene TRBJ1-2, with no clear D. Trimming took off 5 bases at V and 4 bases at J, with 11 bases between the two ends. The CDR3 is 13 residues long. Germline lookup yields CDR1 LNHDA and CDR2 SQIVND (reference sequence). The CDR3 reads CASSPTVSYGYTF. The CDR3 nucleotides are TGTGCCAGTAGTCCCACAGTTTCCTATGGCTACACCTTC.

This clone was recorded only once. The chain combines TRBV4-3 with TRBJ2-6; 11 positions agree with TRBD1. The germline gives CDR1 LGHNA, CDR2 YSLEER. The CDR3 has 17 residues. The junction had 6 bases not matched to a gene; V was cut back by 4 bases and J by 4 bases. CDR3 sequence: CASSRGTGGKGANVLTF. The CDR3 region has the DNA TGCGCCAGCAGCCGGGGGACAGGGGGAAAAGGGGCCAACGTCCTGACTTTC.

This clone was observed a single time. The chain's CDR3 is CASSEGGLFNYGYTF. In DNA form, the CDR3 reads TGTGCCAGCAGCGAGGGGGGCCTCTTTAACTATGGCTACACCTTC. This sequence joins TRBV9 and TRBJ1-2, with a possible D match to TRBD1 (6 bases). This CDR3 contains 15 residues. Per germline, CDR1 SGDLS and CDR2 YYNGEE. Trimming removed 3 bases from V and 1 base from J, with 13 bases in between.

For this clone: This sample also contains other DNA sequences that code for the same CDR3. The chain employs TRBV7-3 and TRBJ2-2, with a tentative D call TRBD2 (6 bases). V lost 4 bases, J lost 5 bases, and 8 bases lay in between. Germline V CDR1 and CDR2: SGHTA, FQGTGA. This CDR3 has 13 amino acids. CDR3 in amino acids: CASSSSGTGELFF. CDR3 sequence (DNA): TGTGCCAGCAGCTCGAGCGGGACCGGGGAGCTGTTTTTT.

The CDR3 sequence: CASSPPNSSGNTIYF. CDR3 nucleotides: TGTGCCAGCTCACCACCTAACAGCTCTGGAAACACCATATATTTT. The chain carries TRBV18 and TRBJ1-3; no clear D gene. The ends were cut back, 0 bases at V and 0 bases at J, with 6 bases in the middle. The CDR3 sequence is 15 residues long. Germline CDR1 is KGHSH and CDR2 is LQKENI.

The CDR3 loop reads CARGRGQGGLAFF. Here the CDR3 DNA reads TGTGCCAGGGGCCGAGGACAGGGCGGTCTGGCTTTCTTT. The rearrangement uses TRBV2 and TRBJ1-1, with TRBD1 identical over 8 bases. Trimming at V came to 9 bases and at J to 11 bases, leaving 14 bases not matched to a gene. The CDR3 consists of 13 residues. The germline CDR1 and CDR2 sequences are SNHLY and FYNNEI. Complete variable domain (other parts from reference TRBV2 and TRBJ1-1): EPEVTQTPSHQVTQMGQEVILRCVPISNHLYFYWYRQILGQKVEFLVSFYNNEISEKSEIFDDQFSVERPDGSNFTLKIRSTKLEDSAMYFCARGRGQGGLAFFGQGTRLTVV.

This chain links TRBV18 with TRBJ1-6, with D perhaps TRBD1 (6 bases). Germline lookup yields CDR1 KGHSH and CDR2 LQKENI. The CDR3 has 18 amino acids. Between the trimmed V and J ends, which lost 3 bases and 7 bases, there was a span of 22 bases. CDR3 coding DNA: TGTGCCAGCTCACCCTCAACAGGGACTTTATTGGGAAATTCACCCCTCCACTTT. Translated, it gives CASSPSTGTLLGNSPLHF. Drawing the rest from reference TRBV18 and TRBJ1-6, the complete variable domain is NAGVMQNPRHLVRRRGQEARLRCSPMKGHSHVYWYRQLPEEGLKFMVYLQKENIIDESGMPKERFSAEFPKEGPSILRIQQVVRGDSAAYFCASSPSTGTLLGNSPLHFGNGTRLTVT.

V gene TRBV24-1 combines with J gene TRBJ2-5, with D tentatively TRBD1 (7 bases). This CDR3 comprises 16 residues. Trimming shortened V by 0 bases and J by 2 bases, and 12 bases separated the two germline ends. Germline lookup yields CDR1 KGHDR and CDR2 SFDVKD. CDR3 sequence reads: CATSDLAGQTQETQYF. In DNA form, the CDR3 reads TGTGCCACCAGTGATTTGGCGGGACAGACACAAGAGACCCAGTACTTC.

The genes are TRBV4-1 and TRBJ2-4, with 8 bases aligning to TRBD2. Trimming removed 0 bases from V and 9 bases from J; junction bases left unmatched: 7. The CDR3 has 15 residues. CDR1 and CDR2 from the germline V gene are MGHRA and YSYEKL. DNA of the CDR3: TGCGCCAGCAGCCAAGAGTCGGGGACTAGAGGCATTCAGTACTTC. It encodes CASSQESGTRGIQYF.

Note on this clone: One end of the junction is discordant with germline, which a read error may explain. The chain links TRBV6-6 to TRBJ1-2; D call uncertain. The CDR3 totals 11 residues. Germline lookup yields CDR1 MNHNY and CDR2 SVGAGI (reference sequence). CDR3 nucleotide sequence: TGTGCCAGCAATTACAACTATGGCTACACCTTC. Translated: CASNYNYGYTF.

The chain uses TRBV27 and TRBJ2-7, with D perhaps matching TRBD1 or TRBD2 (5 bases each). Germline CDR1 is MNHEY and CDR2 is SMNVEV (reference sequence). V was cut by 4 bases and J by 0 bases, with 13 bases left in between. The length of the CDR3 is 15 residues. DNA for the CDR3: TGTGCCAGCAGTTACGGGGACCCGAGCTCCTACGAGCAGTACTTC. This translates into CASSYGDPSSYEQYF.

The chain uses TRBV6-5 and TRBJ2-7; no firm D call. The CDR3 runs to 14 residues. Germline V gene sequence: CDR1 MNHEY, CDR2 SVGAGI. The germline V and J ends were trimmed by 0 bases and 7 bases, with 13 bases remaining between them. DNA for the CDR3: TGTGCCAGCAGTTACTCCTCCGGGTCCTGGGAGCAGTACTTC. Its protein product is CASSYSSGSWEQYF.

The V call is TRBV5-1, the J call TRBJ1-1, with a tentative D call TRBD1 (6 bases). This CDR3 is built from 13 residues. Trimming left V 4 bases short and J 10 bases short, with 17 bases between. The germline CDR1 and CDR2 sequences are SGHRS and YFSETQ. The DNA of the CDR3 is TGCGCCAGCAGCGAAAAGGGAGAGACAGGAGCTTTCTTT. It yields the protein CASSEKGETGAFF.

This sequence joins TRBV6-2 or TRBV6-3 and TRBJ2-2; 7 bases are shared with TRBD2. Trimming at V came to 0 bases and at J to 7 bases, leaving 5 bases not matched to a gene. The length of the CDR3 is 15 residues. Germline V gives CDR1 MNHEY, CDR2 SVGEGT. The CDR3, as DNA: TGTGCCAGCAGTTACTCCGGGGAGGGCGGCGGGGAGCTGTTTTTT. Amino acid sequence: CASSYSGEGGGELFF.

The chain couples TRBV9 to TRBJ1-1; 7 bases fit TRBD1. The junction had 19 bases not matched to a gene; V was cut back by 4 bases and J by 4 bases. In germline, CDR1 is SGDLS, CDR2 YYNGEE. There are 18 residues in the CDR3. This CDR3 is CASSPRDPDRILGTEAFF. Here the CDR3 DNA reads TGTGCCAGCAGCCCCCGAGATCCGGACAGGATTCTCGGCACTGAAGCTTTCTTT.

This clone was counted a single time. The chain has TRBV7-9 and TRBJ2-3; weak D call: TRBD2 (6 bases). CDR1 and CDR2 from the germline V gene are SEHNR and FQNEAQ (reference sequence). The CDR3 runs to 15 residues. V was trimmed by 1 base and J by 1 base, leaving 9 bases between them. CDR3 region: CASSLVSGGTDTQYF. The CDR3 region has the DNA TGTGCCAGCAGCTTAGTTAGCGGTGGCACAGATACGCAGTATTTT.